The sequence of this T cell receptor (beta chain) was determined in a study of CD8+ T cells in alopecia areata. As for the study in general: It was oral tofacitinib, at 5 to 10 mg twice daily, that treated patients received.

RNA extraction and reverse transcription yielded cDNA as sequencing template. The repertoire was sequenced with immunoSEQ multiplex PCR; TCRdb's copy has only in-frame clones and lacks some. The repertoire holds about 210,000 clones, roughly three fifths seen once, with 1.2% in the top ten. The treatment here: oral pan-JAK inhibitor, 5-10 mg twice daily. Details on this clone: Its antigen is currently unknown.

Per germline, CDR1 SGHDT and CDR2 YYEEEE. J was trimmed by 4 bases and V by 2 bases; bases with no gene match: 5. This CDR3 contains 16 residues. Study findings and constraints: Given one nonresponder, whether baseline CD8+ expansion relates to response remains uncertain. A large proportion of expanded lesional clones were detected persisting in scalp and blood during tofacitinib. Among the cells sequenced in scalp samples are also the resident alphabeta T cells of normal skin.

The sequence was obtained from a human donor with alopecia areata. The genes are TRBV5-6 and TRBJ2-1; 11 bases are a match to TRBD1. Specimen: CD4+ T cells sorted from blood, collected around week 44, from a patient treated with tofacitinib. For the CDR3, the DNA is TGTGCCAGCAGCTTAAGGACAGGGGGCTTGTACAATGAGCAGTTCTTC. It codes for CASSLRTGGLYNEQFF. The complete variable domain, with remaining parts taken from reference TRBV5-6 and TRBJ2-1, reads DAGVTQSPTHLIKTRGQQVTLRCSPKSGHDTVSWYQQALGQGPQFIFQYYEEEERQRGNFPDRFSGHQFPNYSSELNVNALLLGDSALYLCASSLRTGGLYNEQFFGPGTRLTVL.